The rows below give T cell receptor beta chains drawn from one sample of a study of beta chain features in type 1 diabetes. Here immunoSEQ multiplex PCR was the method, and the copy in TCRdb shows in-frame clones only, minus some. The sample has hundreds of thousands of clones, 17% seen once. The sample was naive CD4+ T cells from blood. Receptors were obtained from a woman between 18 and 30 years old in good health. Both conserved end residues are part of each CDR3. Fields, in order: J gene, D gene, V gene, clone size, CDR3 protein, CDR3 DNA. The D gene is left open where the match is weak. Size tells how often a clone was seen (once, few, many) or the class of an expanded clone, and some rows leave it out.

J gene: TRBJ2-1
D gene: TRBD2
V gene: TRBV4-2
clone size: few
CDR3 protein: CASSLLSSGRTFPEQFF
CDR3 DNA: TGTGCCAGCAGCCTGCTCTCTAGCGGGAGGACATTCCCTGAGCAGTTCTTC

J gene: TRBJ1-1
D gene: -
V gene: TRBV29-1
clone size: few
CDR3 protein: CSVEHNTEAFF
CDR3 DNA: TGCAGCGTTGAACATAACACTGAAGCTTTCTTT

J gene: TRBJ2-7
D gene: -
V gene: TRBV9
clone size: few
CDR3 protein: CASSPQVGGSYEQYF
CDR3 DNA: TGTGCCAGCAGCCCACAGGTAGGGGGGTCTTACGAGCAGTACTTC

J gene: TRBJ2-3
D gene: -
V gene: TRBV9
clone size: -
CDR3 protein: CASSVGTKGPDTQYF
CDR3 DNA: TGTGCCAGCAGCGTAGGAACAAAGGGCCCAGATACGCAGTATTTT

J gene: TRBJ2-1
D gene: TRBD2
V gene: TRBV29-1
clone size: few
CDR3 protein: CSVVVGGSGRAGNEQFF
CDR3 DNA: TGCAGCGTTGTGGTCGGGGGTAGCGGGAGGGCTGGCAATGAGCAGTTCTTC

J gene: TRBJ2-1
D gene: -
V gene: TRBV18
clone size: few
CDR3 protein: CASSRTQGRYNEQFF
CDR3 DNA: TGTGCCAGCTCACGGACACAGGGCAGGTACAATGAGCAGTTCTTC

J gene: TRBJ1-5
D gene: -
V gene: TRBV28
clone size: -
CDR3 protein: CASSLGNQPQHF
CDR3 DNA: TGTGCCAGCAGTTTAGGCAATCAGCCCCAGCATTTT

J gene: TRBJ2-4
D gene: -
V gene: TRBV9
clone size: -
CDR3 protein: CASSPSSLAKNIQYF
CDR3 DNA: TGTGCCAGCAGCCCTTCATCCCTAGCCAAAAACATTCAGTACTTC

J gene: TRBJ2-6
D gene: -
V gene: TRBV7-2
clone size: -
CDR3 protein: CASRQTGGGANVLTF
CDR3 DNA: TGTGCCAGCAGACAGACGGGCGGTGGGGCCAACGTCCTGACTTTC

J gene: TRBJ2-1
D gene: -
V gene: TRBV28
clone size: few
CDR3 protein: CASSLYRVVAYNEQFF
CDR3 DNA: TGTGCCAGCAGTCTATACAGGGTTGTGGCCTACAATGAGCAGTTCTTC

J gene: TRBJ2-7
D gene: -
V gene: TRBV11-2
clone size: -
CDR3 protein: CASSLGSGSPYEQYF
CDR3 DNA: TGTGCCAGCAGCTTAGGGTCAGGGAGCCCCTACGAGCAGTACTTC

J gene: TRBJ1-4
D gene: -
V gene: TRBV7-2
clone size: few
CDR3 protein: CASSHVATNEKLFF
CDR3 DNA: TGTGCCAGCAGCCACGTTGCAACTAATGAAAAACTGTTTTTT

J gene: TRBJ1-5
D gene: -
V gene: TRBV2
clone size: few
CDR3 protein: CASSADLQPQHF
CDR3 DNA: TGTGCCAGCAGTGCAGATCTTCAGCCCCAGCATTTT

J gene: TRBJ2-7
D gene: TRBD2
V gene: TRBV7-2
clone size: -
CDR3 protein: CASSLGLAGGYSNEQYF
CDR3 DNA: TGTGCCAGCAGCTTAGGGCTAGCGGGAGGCTATTCGAACGAGCAGTACTTC

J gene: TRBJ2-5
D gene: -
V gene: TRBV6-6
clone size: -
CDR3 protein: CASSLRGQETQYF
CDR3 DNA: TGTGCCAGCAGCCTCAGAGGTCAAGAGACCCAGTACTTC

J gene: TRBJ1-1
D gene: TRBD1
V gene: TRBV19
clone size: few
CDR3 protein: CASSTDRGQAFF
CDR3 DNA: TGTGCCAGTAGTACCGACAGGGGGCAAGCTTTCTTT

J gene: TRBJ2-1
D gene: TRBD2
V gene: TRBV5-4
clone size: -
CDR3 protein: CASSLSSGRTNEQFF
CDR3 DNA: TGTGCCAGCAGCTTGTCTAGCGGGAGGACAAATGAGCAGTTCTTC

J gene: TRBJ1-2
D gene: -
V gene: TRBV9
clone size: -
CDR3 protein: CASSVDPRVSTNGYTF
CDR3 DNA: TGTGCCAGCAGCGTAGACCCCCGGGTCAGCACTAATGGCTACACCTTC

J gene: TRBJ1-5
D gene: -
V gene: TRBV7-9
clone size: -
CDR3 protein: CASSEGLGQPQHF
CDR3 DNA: TGTGCCAGCAGCGAAGGTCTGGGGCAGCCCCAGCATTTT

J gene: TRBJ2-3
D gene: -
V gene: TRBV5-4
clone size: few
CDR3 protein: CASSSLVIGDGQYF
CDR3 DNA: TGTGCCAGCAGCTCACTGGTGATCGGGGATGGGCAGTATTTT

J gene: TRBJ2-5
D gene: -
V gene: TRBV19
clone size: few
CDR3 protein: CASSRWARYQETQYF
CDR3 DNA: TGTGCCAGTAGTCGCTGGGCGCGATACCAAGAGACCCAGTACTTC

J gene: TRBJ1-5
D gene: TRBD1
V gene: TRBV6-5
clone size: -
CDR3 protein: CASSRQGNQPQHF
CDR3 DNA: TGTGCCAGCAGCCGACAGGGGAATCAGCCCCAGCATTTT

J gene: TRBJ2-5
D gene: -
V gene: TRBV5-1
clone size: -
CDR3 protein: CASSKQGETQYF
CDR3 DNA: TGCGCCAGCAGCAAACAAGGGGAGACCCAGTACTTC

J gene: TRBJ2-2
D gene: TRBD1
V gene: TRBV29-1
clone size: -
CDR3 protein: CSVAGTGNTGELFF
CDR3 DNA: TGCAGCGTTGCCGGGACAGGGAACACCGGGGAGCTGTTTTTT

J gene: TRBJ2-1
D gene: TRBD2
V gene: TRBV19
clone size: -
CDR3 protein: CASSIQAGGYNEQFF
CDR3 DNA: TGTGCCAGTAGTATCCAAGCGGGAGGATACAATGAGCAGTTCTTC

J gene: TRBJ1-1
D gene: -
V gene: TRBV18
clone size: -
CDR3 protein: CASSPWTDGGTEAFF
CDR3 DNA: TGTGCCAGCTCACCATGGACCGACGGGGGGACTGAAGCTTTCTTT

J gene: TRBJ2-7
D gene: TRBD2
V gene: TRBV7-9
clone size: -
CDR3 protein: CASSPQAGGPYEQYF
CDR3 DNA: TGTGCCAGCAGCCCGCAGGCGGGAGGCCCCTACGAGCAGTACTTC

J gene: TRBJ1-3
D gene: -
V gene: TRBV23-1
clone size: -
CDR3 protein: CASSVPGDTGNTIYF
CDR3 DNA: TGCGCCAGCAGCGTGCCAGGGGATACTGGAAACACCATATATTTT

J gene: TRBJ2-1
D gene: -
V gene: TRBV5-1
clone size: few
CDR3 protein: CASSSYSVSKYNEQFF
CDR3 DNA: TGCGCCAGCAGCTCCTACAGCGTTTCAAAATACAATGAGCAGTTCTTC

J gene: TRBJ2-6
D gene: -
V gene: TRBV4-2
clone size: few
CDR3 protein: CASSQVPTGGANVLTF
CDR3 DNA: TGTGCCAGCAGCCAAGTCCCCACAGGGGGGGCCAACGTCCTGACTTTC

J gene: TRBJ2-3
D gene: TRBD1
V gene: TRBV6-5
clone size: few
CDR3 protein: CASSYSTGKDTQYF
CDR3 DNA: TGTGCCAGCAGTTACTCGACAGGGAAAGATACGCAGTATTTT

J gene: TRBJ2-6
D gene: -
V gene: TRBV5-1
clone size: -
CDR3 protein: CASSPLPGANVLTF
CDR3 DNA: TGCGCCAGCAGCCCTCTGCCTGGGGCCAACGTCCTGACTTTC

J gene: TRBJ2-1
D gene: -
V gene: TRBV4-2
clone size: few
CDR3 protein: CASSPRTASGPYNEQFF
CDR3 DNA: TGTGCCAGCAGCCCCCGGACAGCTTCAGGTCCCTACAATGAGCAGTTCTTC

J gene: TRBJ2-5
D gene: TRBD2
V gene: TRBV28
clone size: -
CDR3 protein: CASSRLAGIQETQYF
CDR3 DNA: TGTGCCAGCAGTCGACTAGCGGGTATTCAAGAGACCCAGTACTTC

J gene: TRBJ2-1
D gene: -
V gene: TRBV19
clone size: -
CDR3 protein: CASTSDKHNEQFF
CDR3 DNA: TGTGCCAGTACCTCCGACAAGCACAATGAGCAGTTCTTC

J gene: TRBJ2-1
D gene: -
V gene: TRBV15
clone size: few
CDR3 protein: CATSRAGGKQGWPYNEQFF
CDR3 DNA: TGTGCCACCAGCAGAGCTGGAGGGAAACAGGGATGGCCTTACAATGAGCAGTTCTTC

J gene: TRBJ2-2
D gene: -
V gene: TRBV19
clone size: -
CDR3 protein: CASSSGMIGYTGELFF
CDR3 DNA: TGTGCCAGTAGTAGCGGGATGATTGGGTACACCGGGGAGCTGTTTTTT

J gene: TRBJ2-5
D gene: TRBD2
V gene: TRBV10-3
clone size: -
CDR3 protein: CAISDPTSGRGETQYF
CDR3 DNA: TGTGCCATCAGTGACCCTACTAGCGGGAGAGGGGAGACCCAGTACTTC

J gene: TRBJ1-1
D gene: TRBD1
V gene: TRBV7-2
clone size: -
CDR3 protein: CASSPRQGARLEAFF
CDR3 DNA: TGTGCCAGCAGCCCCCGACAGGGGGCTCGCTTGGAAGCTTTCTTT

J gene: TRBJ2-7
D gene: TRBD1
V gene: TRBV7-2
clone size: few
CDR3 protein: CASSRQGALSYEQYF
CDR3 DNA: TGTGCCAGCAGCCGACAGGGGGCGCTTTCCTACGAGCAGTACTTC

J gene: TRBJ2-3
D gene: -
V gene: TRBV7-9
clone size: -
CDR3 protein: CASTRDSTDTQYF
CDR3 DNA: TGTGCCAGTACCAGGGATAGCACAGATACGCAGTATTTT

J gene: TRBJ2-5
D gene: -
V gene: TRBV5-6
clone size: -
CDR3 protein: CASSLSETQYF
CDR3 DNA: TGTGCCAGCAGCTTGTCGGAGACCCAGTACTTC

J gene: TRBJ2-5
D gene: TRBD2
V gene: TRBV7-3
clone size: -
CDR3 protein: CASSLRAGGPWETQYF
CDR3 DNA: TGTGCCAGCAGCTTACGCGCGGGAGGGCCTTGGGAGACCCAGTACTTC

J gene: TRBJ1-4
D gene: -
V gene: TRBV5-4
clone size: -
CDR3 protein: CASSLDYNDEKLFF
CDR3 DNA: TGTGCCAGCAGTCTTGACTATAACGATGAAAAACTGTTTTTT

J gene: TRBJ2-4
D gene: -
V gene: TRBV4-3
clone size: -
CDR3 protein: CASSQGGPAPIQYF
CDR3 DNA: TGCGCCAGCAGCCAAGGAGGGCCCGCACCCATTCAGTACTTC

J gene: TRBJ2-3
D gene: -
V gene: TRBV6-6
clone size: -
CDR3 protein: CASSYSGRRLGDTQYF
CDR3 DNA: TGTGCCAGCAGTTACTCGGGCAGACGGCTTGGGGATACGCAGTATTTT

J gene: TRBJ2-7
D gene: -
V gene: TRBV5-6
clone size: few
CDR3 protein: CASGKNPYEQYF
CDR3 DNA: TGTGCCAGCGGTAAGAATCCCTACGAGCAGTACTTC

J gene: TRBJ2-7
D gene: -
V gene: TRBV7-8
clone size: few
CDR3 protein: CASSLIGYEQYF
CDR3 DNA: TGTGCCAGCAGCCTGATTGGCTACGAGCAGTACTTC

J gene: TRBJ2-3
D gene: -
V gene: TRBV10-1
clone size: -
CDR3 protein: CASSESRGVDTQYF
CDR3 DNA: TGCGCCAGCAGTGAGTCGAGAGGGGTGGATACGCAGTATTTT

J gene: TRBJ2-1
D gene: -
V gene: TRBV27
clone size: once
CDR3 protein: CASSSRTGSSYNEQFF
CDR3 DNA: TGTGCCAGCAGCTCCAGGACTGGCAGCTCCTACAATGAGCAGTTCTTC

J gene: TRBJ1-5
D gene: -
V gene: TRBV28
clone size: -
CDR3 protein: CASSPGGTDQPQHF
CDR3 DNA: TGTGCCAGCAGCCCTGGGGGGACCGATCAGCCCCAGCATTTT

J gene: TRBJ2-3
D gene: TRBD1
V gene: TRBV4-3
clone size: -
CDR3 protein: CASSRTGDTDTQYF
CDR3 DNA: TGCGCCAGCAGCCGGACAGGGGACACAGATACGCAGTATTTT

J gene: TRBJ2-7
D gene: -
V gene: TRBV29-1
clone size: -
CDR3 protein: CSGSMTVLITYEQYF
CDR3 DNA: TGCAGCGGGAGTATGACAGTATTAATAACCTACGAGCAGTACTTC

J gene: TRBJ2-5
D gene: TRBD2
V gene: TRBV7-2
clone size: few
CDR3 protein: CASSLLAGETQYF
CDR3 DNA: TGTGCCAGCAGCTTGCTAGCGGGGGAGACCCAGTACTTC

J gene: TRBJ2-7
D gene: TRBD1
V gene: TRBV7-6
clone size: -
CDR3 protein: CASSLARGTGYGQYF
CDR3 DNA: TGTGCCAGCAGCTTAGCCCGAGGGACAGGGTACGGGCAGTACTTC

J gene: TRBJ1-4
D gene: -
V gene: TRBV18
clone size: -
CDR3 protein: CASSPPVRGSNEKLFF
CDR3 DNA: TGTGCCAGCTCACCACCAGTGAGGGGATCGAATGAAAAACTGTTTTTT

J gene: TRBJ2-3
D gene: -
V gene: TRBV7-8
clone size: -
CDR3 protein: CASSRRNTDTQYF
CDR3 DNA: TGTGCCAGCAGCCGGAGAAACACAGATACGCAGTATTTT

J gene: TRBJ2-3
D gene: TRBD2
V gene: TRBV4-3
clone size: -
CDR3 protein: CASSQEGVAGDTQYF
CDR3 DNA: TGCGCCAGCAGCCAAGAAGGGGTAGCGGGAGATACGCAGTATTTT

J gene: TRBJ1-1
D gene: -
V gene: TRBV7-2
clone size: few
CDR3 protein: CASSPRTVSEAFF
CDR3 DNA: TGTGCCAGCAGCCCTAGAACTGTTTCTGAAGCTTTCTTT

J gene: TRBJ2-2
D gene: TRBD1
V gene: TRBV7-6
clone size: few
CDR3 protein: CASSLAQQGTGELFF
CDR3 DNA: TGTGCCAGCAGCTTAGCCCAACAGGGGACCGGGGAGCTGTTTTTT